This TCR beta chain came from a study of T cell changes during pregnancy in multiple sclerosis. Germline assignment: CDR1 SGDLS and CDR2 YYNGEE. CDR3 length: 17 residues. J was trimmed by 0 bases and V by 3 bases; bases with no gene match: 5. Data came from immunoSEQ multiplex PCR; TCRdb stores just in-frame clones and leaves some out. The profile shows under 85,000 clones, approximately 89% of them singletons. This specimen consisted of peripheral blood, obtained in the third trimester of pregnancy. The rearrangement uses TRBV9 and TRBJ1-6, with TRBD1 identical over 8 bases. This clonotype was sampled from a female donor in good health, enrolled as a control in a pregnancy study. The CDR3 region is CASSERTGSSYNSPLHF. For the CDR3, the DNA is TGTGCCAGCAGCGAGAGGACAGGGAGCTCCTATAATTCACCCCTCCACTTT.